Shown below are 16 T cell receptor beta chains from a single sample sequenced in a study of shared clonotypes between healthy human individuals. Profiled with immunoSEQ multiplex PCR; TCRdb holds only in-frame clones, not every one. The sample holds roughly 1.4 million clones, 98% seen once. The source material was naive CD4+ T cells sorted from blood. Specified subset: CD45RA+ positively selected. These receptors came from a man aged 25 to 40 in good health.

This clone was recorded only once. The V and J genes are TRBV27 and TRBJ1-4; 7 bases map to TRBD1. Germline V gene lookup returns CDR1 MNHEY and CDR2 SMNVEV (reference sequence). V shed 3 bases, J shed 4 bases, and the junction held 5 bases outside the gene matches. The CDR3 has 15 amino acids. The CDR3 spells CASSFRTGFNEKLFF. In DNA form, the CDR3 reads TGTGCCAGCAGTTTCCGGACAGGTTTTAATGAAAAACTGTTTTTT.

The rearrangement joins TRBV30 to TRBJ2-1, with D possibly being TRBD1 (5 bases). CDR1 is GTSNPN, CDR2 SVGIG, per germline (reference sequence). Between the trimmed V and J ends, which lost 7 bases and 0 bases, there was a span of 10 bases. The CDR3 has 13 residues. DNA for the CDR3: TGTGCCTCGCAGGGAAGCTCCTACAATGAGCAGTTCTTC. Translation gives CASQGSSYNEQFF. Looking up the rest from reference TRBV30 and TRBJ2-1 gives the full variable domain: SQTIHQWPATLVQPVGSPLSLECTVEGTSNPNLYWYRQAAGRGLQLLFYSVGIGQISSEVPQNLSASRPQDRQFILSSKKLLLSDSGFYLCASQGSSYNEQFFGPGTRLTVL.

The genes are TRBV28 and TRBJ1-5, with D possibly being TRBD1 (5 bases). Germline V gene data show CDR1 as MDHEN and CDR2 as SYDVKM. Trimming removed 7 bases from V and 6 bases from J, with 16 bases in between. The length of the CDR3 is 14 residues. The CDR3 here is CASTTPGGAQPQHF. CDR3 DNA: TGTGCCAGCACCACACCCGGGGGTGCTCAGCCCCAGCATTTT. The full variable domain, completed using reference TRBV28 and TRBJ1-5, is DVKVTQSSRYLVKRTGEKVFLECVQDMDHENMFWYRQDPGLGLRLIYFSYDVKMKEKGDIPEGYSVSREKKERFSLILESASTNQTSMYLCASTTPGGAQPQHFGDGTRLSIL.

The CDR3 DNA reads as TGCAGCGTTGATTCAGGGACCACCGGCTCCTACAATGAGCAGTTCTTC. This codes for CSVDSGTTGSYNEQFF. This chain connects TRBV29-1 to TRBJ2-1; D tentatively reads TRBD1 or TRBD2 (5 bases each). Looked up from germline, CDR1 is SQVTM and CDR2 is ANQGSEA. V lost 3 bases and J lost 0, with 15 bases in between. CDR3 length equals 16 residues.

The V call is TRBV18, the J call TRBJ1-1; D gene unclear. Germline assignment: CDR1 KGHSH and CDR2 LQKENI. V lost 3 bases to trimming and J lost 3 bases, with 14 bases between them. There are 15 residues in the CDR3. Here the CDR3 reads CASSPPGLGYTEAFF. The CDR3 coding sequence is TGTGCCAGCTCACCGCCGGGCCTAGGGTACACTGAAGCTTTCTTT. The full variable domain, its missing parts supplied by reference TRBV18 and TRBJ1-1, is NAGVMQNPRHLVRRRGQEARLRCSPMKGHSHVYWYRQLPEEGLKFMVYLQKENIIDESGMPKERFSAEFPKEGPSILRIQQVVRGDSAAYFCASSPPGLGYTEAFFGQGTRLTVV.

This sequence joins TRBV11-2 and TRBJ2-7; a possible D gene is TRBD2 (6 bases). The germline V gene encodes CDR1 SGHAT and CDR2 FQNNGV. Trimming left V 5 bases short and J 6 bases short, with 11 bases between. This CDR3 spans 12 amino acids. In DNA form, the CDR3 reads TGTGCCAGCAGCCGGGAGAGGGGCGAGCAGTACTTC. It encodes CASSRERGEQYF.

This sequence joins TRBV7-2 and TRBJ2-3; 10 bases line up with TRBD2. CDR1 and CDR2 from the germline V gene are SGHTA and FQGNSA. V lost 2 bases and J lost 1; bases outside the gene matches: 6. The CDR3 runs 17 residues. The CDR3 loop is CASSLIGLAGGTDTQYF. CDR3 DNA: TGTGCCAGCAGCTTAATAGGGCTAGCGGGAGGCACAGATACGCAGTATTTT.

V gene TRBV7-9 combines with J gene TRBJ2-7; TRBD2 is a possible D gene (5 bases). The V gene lost 1 base and the J gene lost 0 bases, with 10 bases spanning the gap. The germline V gene encodes CDR1 SEHNR and CDR2 FQNEAQ (reference sequence). CDR3 size: 15 residues. The CDR3 bases are TGTGCCAGCAGCTTAGTGGCGGGTCCCTCCTACGAGCAGTACTTC. Translating it yields CASSLVAGPSYEQYF.

The chain recombines TRBV18 with TRBJ2-7; D call uncertain. Germline V gene data show CDR1 as KGHSH and CDR2 as LQKENI. The germline V and J ends were trimmed by 8 bases and 2 bases, with 19 bases remaining between them. The CDR3 contains 15 residues. CDR3 DNA: TGTGCCAGCCGGAGTATCACTGACGGAACCTACGAGCAGTACTTC. This sequence encodes CASRSITDGTYEQYF.

This clone appeared a single time. The chain employs TRBV5-6 and TRBJ2-7; a possible D gene is TRBD2 (5 bases). Trimming removed 4 bases from V and 2 bases from J, with 16 bases in between. The CDR3 covers 15 residues. The germline V gene encodes CDR1 SGHDT and CDR2 YYEEEE. The CDR3 sequence: CASSLGGRPPYEQYF. The DNA for the CDR3 is TGTGCCAGCAGCCTGGGCGGGCGCCCCCCCTACGAGCAGTACTTC.

The chain couples TRBV11-1 to TRBJ1-1; possible D gene TRBD1, 5 bases. Trimming cost V 5 bases and J 0 bases, with 10 bases left between them. This CDR3 contains 14 residues. Germline V CDR1 and CDR2: SGHAT, FQDESV (reference sequence). DNA for the CDR3: TGTGCCAGCAGCAAAACAGGATTGAACACTGAAGCTTTCTTT. It is translated as CASSKTGLNTEAFF.

In the case of this clone: It is unclear where the CDR3 begins or ends on the DNA, so no DNA is shown, and the CDR3 is as TCRdb lists it. The chain combines TRBV9 with TRBJ2-1; TRBD1, the D gene given by the table, was not confirmed from the DNA. The CDR3 has 14 residues if both end residues are counted. The germline CDR1 and CDR2 sequences are SGDLS and YYNGEE. The CDR3 reads CASSVVGQGSLIFF.

The rearrangement links TRBV28 to TRBJ1-4, with D possibly matching TRBD1 (5 bases). This CDR3 has 15 residues. Trimming cost V 5 bases and J 3 bases, with 13 bases left between them. CDR1 and CDR2 (germline): MDHEN, SYDVKM. DNA of the CDR3: TGTGCCAGCAGTCCCCCGCAACAGGCTAATGAAAAACTGTTTTTT. Translated: CASSPPQQANEKLFF.

Points on this clone: Other DNA variants within this sample encode the same CDR3. The rearrangement uses TRBV7-9 and TRBJ1-4, with D perhaps matching TRBD1 (6 bases). The CDR3 extends over 12 amino acids. V was clipped by 5 bases and J by 8 bases, with 9 bases between them. Germline V gene sequence: CDR1 SEHNR, CDR2 FQNEAQ (reference sequence). CDR3 amino acids: CASSPQGEKLFF. The CDR3 region has the DNA TGTGCCAGCAGCCCTCAGGGGGAAAAACTGTTTTTT. Variable domain in full (rest from reference TRBV7-9 and TRBJ1-4): DTGVSQNPRHKITKRGQNVTFRCDPISEHNRLYWYRQTLGQGPEFLTYFQNEAQLEKSRLLSDRFSAERPKGSFSTLEIQRTEQGDSAMYLCASSPQGEKLFFGSGTQLSVL.

The chain employs TRBV19 and TRBJ1-5, with TRBD1 identical over 8 bases. V lost 4 bases, J lost 7 bases, and 12 bases stayed unmatched. This CDR3 is 16 amino acids long. Germline V CDR1 and CDR2: LNHDA, SQIVND (reference sequence). The CDR3, as DNA: TGTGCCAGTAGTAGCGACAGGGGAGGGGAGGGGCAGCCCCAGCATTTT. Its translation: CASSSDRGGEGQPQHF.

The chain carries TRBV19 and TRBJ2-3; D remains ambiguous. V shed 4 bases and J shed 4 bases, with 15 bases lying between them. This CDR3 has 15 amino acids. The germline CDR1 and CDR2 sequences are LNHDA and SQIVND (reference sequence). CDR3 DNA: TGTGCCAGTAGTACCCGACCTAGGCCGGCAGATACGCAGTATTTT. As protein: CASSTRPRPADTQYF.